This T cell receptor beta chain was captured in a study of identical twins. Study observations and caveats: Analyses based on zero insertions could be partly confounded by invariant MAIT and iNKT cells. Cord blood beta clonotypes present at high abundance carried fewer insertions; no such pattern appeared in memory repertoires. Where out-of-frame alpha sequences were twin-shared, they showed excess low generation probability.

One entry per CDR3 protein, called by TCRdb with MiXCR from the 5' RACE reads. The sample lists 1,800,000 or so distinct CDR3 sequences, about 30% occurring once. Note on this clonotype: Its antigen is unknown.

The CDR3 consists of 18 residues. The germline gives CDR1 MNHEY, CDR2 SMNVEV (reference sequence). The V segment lost 4 bases and the J segment 0 bases; nucleotides outside the gene matches: 12. Input material: cord blood. This TCR derives from a newborn girl in good health. The chain couples TRBV27 to TRBJ2-1, with TRBD2 matching over 7 bases. The CDR3, as DNA: TGTGCCAGCAGTTCACCCCTACTAGCGAAGAGCTCCTACAATGAGCAGTTCTTC. It codes for CASSSPLLAKSSYNEQFF.